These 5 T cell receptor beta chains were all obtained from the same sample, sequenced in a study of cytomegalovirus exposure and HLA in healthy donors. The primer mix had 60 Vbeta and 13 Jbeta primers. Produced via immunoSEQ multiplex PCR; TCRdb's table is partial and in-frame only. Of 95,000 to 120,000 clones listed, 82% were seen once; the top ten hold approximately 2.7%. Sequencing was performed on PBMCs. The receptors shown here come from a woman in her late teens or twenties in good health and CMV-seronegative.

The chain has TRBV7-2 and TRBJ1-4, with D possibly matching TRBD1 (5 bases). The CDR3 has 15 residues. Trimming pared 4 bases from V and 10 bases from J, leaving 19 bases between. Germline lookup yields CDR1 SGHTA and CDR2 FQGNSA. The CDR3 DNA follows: TGTGCCAGCAGCTCCTATGACGTCTTGGGGCGAAAACTGTTTTTT. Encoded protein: CASSSYDVLGRKLFF. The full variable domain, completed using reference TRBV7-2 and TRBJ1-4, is GAGVSQSPSNKVTEKGKDVELRCDPISGHTALYWYRQSLGQGLEFLIYFQGNSAPDKSGLPSDRFSAERTGGSVSTLTIQRTQQEDSAVYLCASSSYDVLGRKLFFGSGTQLSVL.

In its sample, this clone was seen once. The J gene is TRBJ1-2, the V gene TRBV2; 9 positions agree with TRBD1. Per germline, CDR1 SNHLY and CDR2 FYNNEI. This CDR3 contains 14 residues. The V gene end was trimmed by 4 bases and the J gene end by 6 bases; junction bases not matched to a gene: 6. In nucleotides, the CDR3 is TGTGCCAGCAGTGGGGGGACAGGGTTTGATGGCTACACCTTC. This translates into CASSGGTGFDGYTF.

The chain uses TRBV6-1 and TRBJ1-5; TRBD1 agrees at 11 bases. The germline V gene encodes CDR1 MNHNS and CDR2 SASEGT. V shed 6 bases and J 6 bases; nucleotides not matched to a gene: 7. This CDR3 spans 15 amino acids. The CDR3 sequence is CASRVDRGRAQPQHF. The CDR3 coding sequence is TGTGCCAGCAGAGTGGACAGGGGGCGTGCTCAGCCCCAGCATTTT.

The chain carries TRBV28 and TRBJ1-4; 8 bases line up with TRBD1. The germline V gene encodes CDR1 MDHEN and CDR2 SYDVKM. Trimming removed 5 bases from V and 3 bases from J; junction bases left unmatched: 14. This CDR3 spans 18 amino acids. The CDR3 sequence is CASSTWTGWIRSNEKLFF. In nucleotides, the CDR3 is TGTGCCAGCAGTACCTGGACAGGGTGGATAAGGTCTAATGAAAAACTGTTTTTT.

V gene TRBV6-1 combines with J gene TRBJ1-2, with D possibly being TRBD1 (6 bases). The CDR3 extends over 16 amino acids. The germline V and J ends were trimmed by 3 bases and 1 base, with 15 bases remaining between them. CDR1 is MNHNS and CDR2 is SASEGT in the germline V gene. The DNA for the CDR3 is TGTGCCAGCAGTGAGGGGTATCGACAGGTTAACTATGGCTACACCTTC. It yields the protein CASSEGYRQVNYGYTF.